This T cell receptor beta chain was identified during a study of shared clonotypes between healthy human individuals (dated by TCRdb to 2018 to 2020). In the study overall: A few men and a couple of women, aged 18 to 49 years, made up the cohort. Per donor, three plates each were used for CD4 naive and CD4 memory, two for CD8 naive, and one for CD8 memory. The study deeply sequenced blood TCR repertoires of five healthy adults to estimate repertoire size and the extent of clonotype sharing between individuals. Each donor's leukapheresis produced roughly between roughly 0.85 and 9.5 billion PBMCs. Different laboratories and diverse techniques were used to prepare libraries and sequence TCR repertoires, to increase sequencing depth and limit assay-specific biases. What the authors observed across the whole study: Across several donors, approximately 4.6% of naive CD4, 3% to 3.5% of naive CD8, around 2.1% of memory CD4, and approximately 0.42% of memory CD8 clonotypes were shared. Because the study included only a small number of donors, the genetic and exposure-history diversity represented was limited. Higher generation probabilities were observed for clonotypes shared by all four sorted-subset donors than for non-shared clonotypes. Incomplete sequencing was indicated by rarefaction of sorted-subset datasets, despite the large sequencing depth. Pairwise subsampling indicated that sequencing depth was expected to affect the degree of clonotype sharing among donors. Sampling was limited to blood, and TCR repertoires in tissue likely differ from TCR repertoires in blood. Naive subsets generally had larger estimated clonotype richness than memory subsets did.

Using the deep immunoSEQ assay, TCR CDR3 regions were amplified from genomic DNA by multiplex PCR. Genomic DNA extracted from each cell subset was distributed evenly over all wells of several immunoSEQ 96-well plates, and each plate served as one replicate. For sorted subsets, each replicate PCR was loaded with about 0.2 ug genomic DNA, equivalent to 25,000 to 35,000 T cell genomes. Purified libraries were measured with a Qubit 3.0 fluorometer, size-checked on a Bioanalyzer 2100, and measured again with the KAPA Library Quantification kit. Every immunoSEQ 96-well plate was sequenced on a separate single-read 150-cycle Illumina NextSeq 550 flow cell. Regarding the original processing steps: The immunoSEQ output contained only junctional sequences without quality scores, so filtering could not match that applied to full-length reads. Sequences were annotated with PyIR, a Python wrapper for IgBLAST v1.9, and V/J genes and CDR3 were assigned using IMGT germline references. Reads with weak V/J assignments (E-value above 1e-6), missing CDR3, stop codons, out-of-frame junctions, or ambiguous translated residues were removed. A V3J clonotype was defined by an identical inferred V gene, J gene, and CDR3 amino acid sequence. The percentage overlap between two repertoires was calculated by dividing the number of shared unique clonotypes by the size of the smaller repertoire. Repertoire richness was assessed with RTK rarefaction, the Chao1 estimator, and Recon v2.1 estimates of unobserved clonotypes. For all TCRbeta clonotypes obtained by the gDNA method from several donors, generation probabilities were computed with OLGA. This immuneACCESS table, as held by TCRdb, lists in-frame sequences with V and J called but not all clones. Of the missing ones, under half trace to an unresolved V gene in checked studies; the others have no known cause. V and J calls and clone size come straight from that table; D and trimming were deduced from the DNA. The sample table holds millions of clones, of which over 85% were seen once. The biggest ten clones account for roughly 0.15% of the sample.

The V and J ends are trimmed by 4 bases and 7 bases, leaving 14 bases between them. From the germline V gene, CDR1 is SGHDT and CDR2 is YYEEEE. The CDR3 spans 13 residues, from the cysteine through the phenylalanine. Only CDR3 DNA remains: 39 bases, in frame from the first base. Healthy HIV-negative adults with no recently reported acute infections or vaccinations were included as donors. All donors were Caucasian adults living in Nashville, Tennessee, USA. CD4+ T cells were enriched through magnetic negative selection, after which naive cells were positively selected on CD45RA and the remaining negative fraction served as the memory subset. After blood collection by leukapheresis, PBMCs were isolated using Ficoll-Histopaque density gradient centrifugation and then cryopreserved in the vapor phase of liquid nitrogen. Purity and quantity of every magnetically sorted T cell population were checked by analytical flow cytometry. Each sorted fraction had its genomic DNA isolated and then quantified by UV absorbance on a Nanodrop 2000c.

Notes on this clone: Its target antigen remains unknown. It has no much larger one-base neighbor in the sample; base qualities were not kept.

The sample taken for sequencing was naive CD4+ T cells sorted from blood. Explained via the paper, the cell subset or site label denotes: CD45RA+ positively selected. The clonotype originates from a man in his late teens or twenties in good health. The chain is made from TRBV5-6 and TRBJ1-2; 6 matching bases give a weak D call of TRBD1. This receptor carries the CDR3 CASSAQGIGGYTF. The DNA sequence reads TGTGCCAGCAGCGCACAGGGTATCGGTGGCTACACCTTC.